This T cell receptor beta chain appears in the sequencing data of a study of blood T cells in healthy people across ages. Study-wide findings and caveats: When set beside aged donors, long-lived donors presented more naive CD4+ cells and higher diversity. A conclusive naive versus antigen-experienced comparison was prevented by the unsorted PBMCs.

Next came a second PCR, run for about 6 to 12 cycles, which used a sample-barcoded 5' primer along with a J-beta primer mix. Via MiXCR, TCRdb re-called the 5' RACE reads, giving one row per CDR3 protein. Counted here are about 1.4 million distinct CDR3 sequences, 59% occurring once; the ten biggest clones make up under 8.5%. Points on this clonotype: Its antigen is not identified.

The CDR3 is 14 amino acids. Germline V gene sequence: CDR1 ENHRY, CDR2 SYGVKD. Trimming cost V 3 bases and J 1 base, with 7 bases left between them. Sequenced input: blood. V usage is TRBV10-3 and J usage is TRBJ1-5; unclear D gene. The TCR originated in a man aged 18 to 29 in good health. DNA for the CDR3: TGTGCCATCAGTGACAATGCGAGCAATCAGCCCCAGCATTTT. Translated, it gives CAISDNASNQPQHF.